This TCR beta chain emerged from a study of cytomegalovirus exposure and HLA in healthy donors. CDR1 is SGHTS, CDR2 YDEGEE, per germline. CDR3 length: 14 amino acids. The J segment lost 4 bases and the V segment lost 1 base, leaving 1 base of the junction unmatched. The PCR employed 60 Vbeta primers together with 13 Jbeta primers. Here immunoSEQ multiplex PCR was the method, and the copy in TCRdb shows in-frame clones only, minus some. The table gives 70,000 or so clones; the top ten clones make up 2.4% of it. Sequenced: PBMCs. The TCR was taken from a female donor in good health and CMV-seropositive. The chain has TRBV5-8 and TRBJ1-4; 7 bases align to TRBD1. The CDR3 is CASSLQGVNEKLFF. The CDR3, as DNA: TGTGCCAGCAGCTTGCAGGGGGTTAATGAAAAACTGTTTTTT. Looking up the rest from reference TRBV5-8 and TRBJ1-4 gives the full variable domain: EAGVTQSPTHLIKTRGQQATLRCSPISGHTSVYWYQQALGLGLQFLLWYDEGEERNRGNFPPRFSGRQFPNYSSELNVNALELEDSALYLCASSLQGVNEKLFFGSGTQLSVL.